These 11 T cell receptor beta chains share one sample of origin, sequenced in a study of cytomegalovirus exposure and HLA in healthy donors. This table comes from immunoSEQ multiplex PCR, and its TCRdb copy is limited to in-frame clones, with some not included. Of 140,000 or so clones listed, 90% are singletons. The specimen was PBMCs. The receptors here all came from a woman aged 30 to 39 in good health and CMV-seropositive.

This clone was seen a few times. V gene TRBV4-2 combines with J gene TRBJ1-2; weak D call: TRBD1 (5 bases). Germline assignment: CDR1 LGHNA and CDR2 YNFKEQ. The CDR3 spans 15 residues. With 0 bases removed from V and 2 bases from J, the gap between germline ends came to 10 bases. The CDR3 region has the DNA TGTGCCAGCAGCCAAGAGGACAAGGCCAACTATGGCTACACCTTC. Its translation is CASSQEDKANYGYTF.

The rearrangement uses TRBV7-3 and TRBJ1-1; 7 bases line up with TRBD1. The CDR3 is 14 residues long. The V segment lost 0 bases and the J segment 4 bases; nucleotides outside the gene matches: 2. The germline V gene has CDR1 SGHTA and CDR2 FQGTGA. CDR3 sequence (DNA): TGTGCCAGCAGCTTAACGTCAGGGGGCACTGAAGCTTTCTTT. Encoded protein: CASSLTSGGTEAFF.

The gene calls are TRBV27 and TRBJ1-6; a weak D match, TRBD1 (6 bases). The CDR3 is 17 amino acids. Germline CDR1 MNHEY, CDR2 SMNVEV (reference sequence). V was shortened by 4 bases and J by 0 bases, with 13 bases between the two germline ends. CDR3 protein: CASSSRGPSSYNSPLHF. In nucleotides, the CDR3 is TGTGCCAGCAGTTCCAGGGGACCCAGCTCCTATAATTCACCCCTCCACTTT.

The chain combines TRBV28 with TRBJ2-1; the D is unclear. Deletions cut 4 bases from V and 8 bases from J, with 12 bases between. CDR1 and CDR2 (germline): MDHEN, SYDVKM. CDR3 length: 13 amino acids. CDR3 sequence reads: CASSSPATDEQFF. CDR3 sequence (DNA): TGTGCCAGCAGTTCGCCAGCGACGGATGAGCAGTTCTTC.

The chain couples TRBV15 to TRBJ2-3, with a possible D match to TRBD2 (5 bases). CDR3 length: 15 residues. CDR1 and CDR2 from the germline V gene are LNHNV and YYDKDF (reference sequence). V was pared by 3 bases and J by 0 bases, with 10 bases between. CDR3 bases: TGTGCCACCAGCAGGTTTGGGAGAAGCACAGATACGCAGTATTTT. Its protein is CATSRFGRSTDTQYF.

The CDR3 here is CASSPLGGAYEQYF. CDR3 DNA sequence: TGTGCCAGCAGCCCCCTAGGGGGGGCCTACGAGCAGTACTTC. The chain employs TRBV28 and TRBJ2-7; possibly TRBD2 for D (7 bases). Trimming shortened V by 6 bases and J by 2 bases, and 14 bases separated the two germline ends. The CDR3 runs 14 residues. CDR1 MDHEN and CDR2 SYDVKM come from the germline V gene.

The CDR3 loop reads CASSFGGSLSEQFF. The DNA for the CDR3 is TGTGCCAGCAGTTTTGGTGGGAGTTTGAGTGAGCAGTTCTTC. The genes are TRBV28 and TRBJ2-1, with a weak D call TRBD2 (5 bases). The CDR3 consists of 14 residues. V was cut by 3 bases and J by 9 bases, with 15 bases left in between. Germline lookup yields CDR1 MDHEN and CDR2 SYDVKM.

The chain employs TRBV29-1 and TRBJ2-1, with 12 bases lining up with TRBD1. The J segment lost 10 bases and the V segment lost 7 bases, leaving 8 bases of the junction unmatched. The CDR3 totals 13 residues. The V gene's germline CDR1 is SQVTM and CDR2 ANQGSEA. CDR3 in amino acids: CSADRDRGREQFF. Written as DNA, the CDR3 is TGCAGCGCTGACCGGGACAGGGGGCGAGAGCAGTTCTTC.

The rearrangement links TRBV5-1 to TRBJ1-1; the D gene is possibly TRBD1 (6 bases). Germline V gene data show CDR1 as SGHRS and CDR2 as YFSETQ. The CDR3 contains 15 residues. The V and J ends lost 2 bases and 3 bases respectively, with 14 bases between them. The CDR3 nucleotides read TGCGCCAGCAGCTTTTCAGGGGCGGAGGACACTGAAGCTTTCTTT. It translates to CASSFSGAEDTEAFF.

The chain links TRBV7-9 to TRBJ2-7, with TRBD1 matching over 10 bases. Germline V gives CDR1 SEHNR, CDR2 FQNEAQ (reference sequence). Losses at the gene ends were 3 bases for V and 2 bases for J; bases not matched to a gene: 7. The CDR3 length is 16 residues. CDR3 bases: TGTGCCAGCAGCTTTGTACCAGGACAGGGGGCCTACGAGCAGTACTTC. Encoded protein: CASSFVPGQGAYEQYF.

This chain joins TRBV5-1 and TRBJ1-6, with TRBD1 matching 7 bases. CDR3 length: 16 residues. The junction had 14 bases not matched to a gene; V was cut back by 4 bases and J by 10 bases. Germline assignment: CDR1 SGHRS and CDR2 YFSETQ. CDR3 sequence reads: CASSPRQGPPDSPLHF. DNA of the CDR3: TGCGCCAGCAGCCCAAGACAGGGCCCCCCTGACTCACCCCTCCACTTT. Based on the CDR3 plus reference TRBV5-1 and TRBJ1-6, the full variable domain is KAGVTQTPRYLIKTRGQQVTLSCSPISGHRSVSWYQQTPGQGLQFLFEYFSETQRNKGNFPGRFSGRQFSNSRSEMNVSTLELGDSALYLCASSPRQGPPDSPLHFGNGTRLTVT.